Each of the 6 T cell receptor beta chains below was sequenced from the same sample in a study of a mutant IDH1 vaccine in newly diagnosed glioma. The antigens of these receptors remain unknown. The time point denotes: week 35, safety follow-up. It was 300 ug of mutant IDH1 20-mer peptide that made up each vaccine dose, given with topical imiquimod. Measured with immunoSEQ multiplex PCR; TCRdb has only the in-frame clones, and not every one. The table shows roughly 40,000 clones, with roughly 84% occurring only once. The sample here was PBMCs, taken from a glioma patient whose treatment included an IDH1 peptide vaccine. Every receptor here comes from a woman between 50 and 59 years old with glioma.

The CDR3 here is CASSQDPPGLNYGYTF. The DNA of the CDR3 is TGCGCCAGCAGCCAAGACCCCCCGGGACTAAACTATGGCTACACCTTC. The chain carries TRBV4-1 and TRBJ1-2; D is possibly TRBD1 (5 bases). V was clipped by 0 bases and J by 2 bases, with 13 bases between them. The CDR3 runs to 16 residues. Per germline, CDR1 MGHRA and CDR2 YSYEKL.

This clone was seen only once. The genes are TRBV27 and TRBJ2-1; 8 bases line up with TRBD2. Germline CDR1 reads MNHEY; CDR2 reads SMNVEV (reference sequence). The J segment lost 2 bases and the V segment lost 8 bases, leaving 8 bases of the junction unmatched. The CDR3 runs 15 residues. The CDR3 nucleotides are TGTGCCAGCTCTTTAACGGGGGGGGCCTACAATGAGCAGTTCTTC. It translates to CASSLTGGAYNEQFF.

This clone was seen a few times. The chain uses TRBV29-1 and TRBJ1-2; D may be TRBD1 (5 bases). This CDR3 has 13 residues. Looked up from germline, CDR1 is SQVTM and CDR2 is ANQGSEA. Trimming took 5 bases from V and 0 from J, leaving 10 bases between them. The CDR3 reads CSVRTPANYGYTF. For the CDR3, the DNA is TGCAGCGTTCGGACACCTGCTAACTATGGCTACACCTTC. Variable domain in full (rest from reference TRBV29-1 and TRBJ1-2): SAVISQKPSRDICQRGTSLTIQCQVDSQVTMMFWYRQQPGQSLTLIATANQGSEATYESGFVIDKFPISRPNLTFSTLTVSNMSPEDSSIYLCSVRTPANYGYTFGSGTRLTVV.

The chain has TRBV29-1 and TRBJ2-3, with 7 bases fitting TRBD1. Germline V gives CDR1 SQVTM, CDR2 ANQGSEA. There are 15 residues in the CDR3. Trimming at V came to 6 bases and at J to 0 bases, leaving 9 bases not matched to a gene. In DNA, the CDR3 is TGCAGCGTCGATATAAGGGGGCTTAGCACAGATACGCAGTATTTT. Its translation is CSVDIRGLSTDTQYF.

V is TRBV5-1 and J is TRBJ2-3; TRBD2 agrees at 8 bases. Germline assignment: CDR1 SGHRS and CDR2 YFSETQ. CDR3 size: 16 residues. V shed 4 bases and J 0 bases; nucleotides not matched to a gene: 7. CDR3 in amino acids: CASSQEAGASTDTQYF. Written as DNA, the CDR3 is TGCGCCAGCAGCCAAGAAGCGGGGGCAAGCACAGATACGCAGTATTTT.

This chain uses TRBV2 with TRBJ1-1; D is uncertain. The V and J ends lost 3 bases and 3 bases respectively, with 11 bases between them. This CDR3 spans 14 amino acids. Germline V gives CDR1 SNHLY, CDR2 FYNNEI. The CDR3 here is CASSERESYTEAFF. The CDR3 DNA follows: TGTGCCAGCAGTGAGAGGGAGAGCTACACTGAAGCTTTCTTT.